This T cell receptor (beta chain) was profiled in a study of blood T cell repertoires in COVID-19. Study background: The cDNA or gDNA used as material had been derived from T cells, B-cell-depleted T cells, or PBMCs.

In terms of age and location, participants ranged from about 18 to 95 years and lived in about 25 US areas. Participants had their cohort set by participant-reported clinical history. This table comes from immunoSEQ multiplex PCR, and its TCRdb copy is limited to in-frame clones, with some not included. The sample carries about 200,000 clones, around 82% recorded once. The CDR3 consists of 13 residues. V lost 2 bases and J lost 4, with 7 bases in between. Germline V gene lookup returns CDR1 KGHDR and CDR2 SFDVKD. This rearrangement joins TRBV24-1 to TRBJ1-2; possible D gene TRBD1, 6 bases. Sequencing was performed on PBMCs or T cells enriched from blood (not recorded which). This TCR derives from a man in his forties who had recovered from COVID-19. CDR3 sequence reads: CATSDSQGYGYTF. DNA of the CDR3: TGTGCCACCAGTGATTCACAGGGCTATGGCTACACCTTC.